This TCR beta chain appears in the sequencing data of a study of blood T cells in healthy people across ages. The authors ran a second PCR of 7 to 11 cycles using a sample-barcoded 5' primer and a J-beta primer mix. TCRdb processed the 5' RACE reads anew with MiXCR; each CDR3 protein has one entry. The sample has around 1,000,000 distinct CDR3 sequences, roughly a quarter seen once. The CDR3 has 18 residues. Looked up from germline, CDR1 is SEHNR and CDR2 is FQNEAQ (reference sequence). V trimming: 5 bases; J trimming: 4 bases; junction bases outside the gene matches: 15. This sample was shared with a second study, whose subject was T cells of mothers and their children.

The rearrangement joins TRBV7-9 to TRBJ2-2; 8 bases line up with TRBD2. The sequence derives from a girl between 2 and 10 years old in good health. Input material: blood. The CDR3 DNA reads TGTGCCAGCAGCCCCTCCAGCGGGAGAAAAGTTGGCACCGGGGAGCTGTTTTTT. It encodes CASSPSSGRKVGTGELFF.